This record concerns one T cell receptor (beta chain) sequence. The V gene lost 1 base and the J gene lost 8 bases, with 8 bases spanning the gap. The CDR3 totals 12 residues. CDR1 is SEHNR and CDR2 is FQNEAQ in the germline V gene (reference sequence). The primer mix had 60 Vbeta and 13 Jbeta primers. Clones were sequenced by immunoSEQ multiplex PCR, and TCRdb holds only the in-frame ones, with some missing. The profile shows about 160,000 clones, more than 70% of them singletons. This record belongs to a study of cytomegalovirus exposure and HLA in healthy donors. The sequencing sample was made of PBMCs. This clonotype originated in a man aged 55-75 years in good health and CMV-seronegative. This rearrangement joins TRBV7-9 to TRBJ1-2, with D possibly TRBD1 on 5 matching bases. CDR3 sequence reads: CASSLEGYGYTF. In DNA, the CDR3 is TGTGCCAGCAGCTTAGAGGGGTACGGCTACACCTTC. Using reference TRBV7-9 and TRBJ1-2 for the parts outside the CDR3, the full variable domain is DTGVSQNPRHKITKRGQNVTFRCDPISEHNRLYWYRQTLGQGPEFLTYFQNEAQLEKSRLLSDRFSAERPKGSFSTLEIQRTEQGDSAMYLCASSLEGYGYTFGSGTRLTVV.